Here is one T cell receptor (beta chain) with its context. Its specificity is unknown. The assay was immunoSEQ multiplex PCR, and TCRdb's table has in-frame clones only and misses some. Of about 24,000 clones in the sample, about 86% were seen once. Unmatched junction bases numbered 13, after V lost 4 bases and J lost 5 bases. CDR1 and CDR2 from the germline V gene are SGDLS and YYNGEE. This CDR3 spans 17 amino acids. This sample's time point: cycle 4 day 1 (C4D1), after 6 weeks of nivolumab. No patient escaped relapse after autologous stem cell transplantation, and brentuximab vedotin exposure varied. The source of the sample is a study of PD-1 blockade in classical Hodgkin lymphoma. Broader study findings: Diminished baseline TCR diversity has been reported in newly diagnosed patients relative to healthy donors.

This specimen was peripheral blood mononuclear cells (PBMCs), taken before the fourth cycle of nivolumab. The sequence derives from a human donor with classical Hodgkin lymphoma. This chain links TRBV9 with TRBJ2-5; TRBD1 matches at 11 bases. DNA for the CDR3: TGTGCCAGCAGCCCCAACTCCGGGACAGGGGGTTTCGAGACCCAGTACTTC. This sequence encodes CASSPNSGTGGFETQYF.